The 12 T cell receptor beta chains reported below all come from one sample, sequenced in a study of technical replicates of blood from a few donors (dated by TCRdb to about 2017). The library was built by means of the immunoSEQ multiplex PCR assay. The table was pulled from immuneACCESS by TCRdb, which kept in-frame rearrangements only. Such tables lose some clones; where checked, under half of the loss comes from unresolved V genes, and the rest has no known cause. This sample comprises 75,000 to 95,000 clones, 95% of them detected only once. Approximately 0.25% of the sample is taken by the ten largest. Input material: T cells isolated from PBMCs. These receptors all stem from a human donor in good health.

This CDR3 is CATRPGMYSHAFF. CDR3 DNA: TGTGCCACCAGACCGGGTATGTATTCCCACGCTTTCTTT. The J gene is TRBJ1-1, the V gene TRBV15; no clear D gene. The CDR3 consists of 13 residues. Trimming shortened V by 6 bases and J by 11 bases, and 19 bases separated the two germline ends. Germline values: CDR1 LNHNV, CDR2 YYDKDF (reference sequence).

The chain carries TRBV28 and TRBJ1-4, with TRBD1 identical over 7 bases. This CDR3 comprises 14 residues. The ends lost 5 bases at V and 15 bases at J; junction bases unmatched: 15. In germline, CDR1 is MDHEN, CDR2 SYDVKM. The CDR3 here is CASSDGQAQVRVFF. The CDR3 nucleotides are TGTGCCAGCAGTGACGGACAGGCCCAAGTAAGGGTGTTTTTT.

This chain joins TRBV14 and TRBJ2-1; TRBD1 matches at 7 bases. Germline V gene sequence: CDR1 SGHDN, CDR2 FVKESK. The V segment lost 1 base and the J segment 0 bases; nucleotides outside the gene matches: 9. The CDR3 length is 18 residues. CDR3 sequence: CASSQGWGQRSSYNEQFF. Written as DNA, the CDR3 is TGTGCCAGCAGCCAAGGTTGGGGACAGCGAAGCTCCTACAATGAGCAGTTCTTC.

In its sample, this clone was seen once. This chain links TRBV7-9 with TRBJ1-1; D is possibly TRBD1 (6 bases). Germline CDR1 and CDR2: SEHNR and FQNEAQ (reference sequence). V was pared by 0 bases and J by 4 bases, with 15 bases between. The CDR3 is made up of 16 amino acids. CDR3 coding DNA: TGTGCCAGCAGCTTAGCTAGGGTCTCCAGGGGCACTGAAGCTTTCTTT. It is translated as CASSLARVSRGTEAFF.

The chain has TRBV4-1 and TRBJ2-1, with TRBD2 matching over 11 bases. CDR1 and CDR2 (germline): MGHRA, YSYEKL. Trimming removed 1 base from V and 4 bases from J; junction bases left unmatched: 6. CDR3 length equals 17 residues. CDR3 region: CASSQGRASGRYNEQFF. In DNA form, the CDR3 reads TGCGCCAGCAGCCAAGGTCGGGCTAGCGGGAGGTACAATGAGCAGTTCTTC.

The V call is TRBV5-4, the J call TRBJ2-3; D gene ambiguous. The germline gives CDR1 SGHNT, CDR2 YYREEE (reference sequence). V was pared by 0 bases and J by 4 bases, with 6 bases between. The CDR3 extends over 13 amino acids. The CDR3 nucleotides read TGTGCCAGCAGCTTGGAACTGGCAGATACGCAGTATTTT. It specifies CASSLELADTQYF.

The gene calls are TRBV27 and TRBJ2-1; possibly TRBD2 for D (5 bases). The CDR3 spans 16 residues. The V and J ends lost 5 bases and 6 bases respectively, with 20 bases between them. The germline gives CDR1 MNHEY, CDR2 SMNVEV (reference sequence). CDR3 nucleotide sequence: TGTGCCAGCAGTCCAAGAGGCGGAGGCCCGAGCAATGAGCAGTTCTTC. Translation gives CASSPRGGGPSNEQFF.

In DNA, the CDR3 is TGTGCCAGCAGTTACGGGACTAGCGGCAGATCAGAGCAGTTCTTC. Protein sequence: CASSYGTSGRSEQFF. The chain uses TRBV27 and TRBJ2-1, with 11 bases lining up with TRBD2. Germline lookup yields CDR1 MNHEY and CDR2 SMNVEV (reference sequence). The V and J ends lost 4 bases and 10 bases, in that order; junction bases with no gene match: 9. The CDR3 extends over 15 amino acids.

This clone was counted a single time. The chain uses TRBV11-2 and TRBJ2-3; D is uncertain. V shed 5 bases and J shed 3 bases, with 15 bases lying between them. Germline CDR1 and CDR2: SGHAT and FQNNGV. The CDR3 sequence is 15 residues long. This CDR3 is CASSPGSALTDTQYF. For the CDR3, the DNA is TGTGCCAGCAGCCCAGGATCCGCTCTGACAGATACGCAGTATTTT.

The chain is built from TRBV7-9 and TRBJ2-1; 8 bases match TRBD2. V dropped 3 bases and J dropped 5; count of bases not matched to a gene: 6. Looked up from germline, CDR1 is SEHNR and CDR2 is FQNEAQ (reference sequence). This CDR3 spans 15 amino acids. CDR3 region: CASSFPSGHNNEQFF. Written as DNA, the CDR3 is TGTGCCAGCAGCTTTCCTAGCGGGCACAACAATGAGCAGTTCTTC.

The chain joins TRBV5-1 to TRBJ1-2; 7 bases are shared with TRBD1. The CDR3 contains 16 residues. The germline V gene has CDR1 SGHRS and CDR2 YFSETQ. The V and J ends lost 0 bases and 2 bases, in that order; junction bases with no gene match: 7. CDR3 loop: CASSLAQPTGNYGYTF. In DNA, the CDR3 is TGCGCCAGCAGCTTGGCACAACCGACAGGGAACTATGGCTACACCTTC. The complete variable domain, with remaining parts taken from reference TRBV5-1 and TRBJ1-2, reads KAGVTQTPRYLIKTRGQQVTLSCSPISGHRSVSWYQQTPGQGLQFLFEYFSETQRNKGNFPGRFSGRQFSNSRSEMNVSTLELGDSALYLCASSLAQPTGNYGYTFGSGTRLTVV.

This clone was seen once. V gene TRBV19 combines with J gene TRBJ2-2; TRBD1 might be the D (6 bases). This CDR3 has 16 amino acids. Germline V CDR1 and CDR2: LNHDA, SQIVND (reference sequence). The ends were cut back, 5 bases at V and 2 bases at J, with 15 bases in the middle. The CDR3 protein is CASSRFGQINTGELFF. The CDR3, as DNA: TGTGCCAGTAGTCGCTTCGGACAGATTAACACCGGGGAGCTGTTTTTT.